The 9 T cell receptor beta chains below all came from one sample that was sequenced in a study of shared clonotypes between healthy human individuals. TCRdb's copy holds only in-frame clones and misses some; the assay was immunoSEQ multiplex PCR. The table has approximately 2,200,000 clones, more than 85% seen once; the top ten hold 1.7%. The naive CD8 fraction comprised CD45RO-negative cells positively selected for CCR7 and excluded terminally differentiated effector memory CD45RA+ cells. The sequenced sample consisted of naive CD8+ T cells from PBMCs. Receptors originate from a man aged 18 to 30 in good health. Some clones in this sample may be carry-over from other donors' samples.

This chain connects TRBV4-1 to TRBJ1-5, with a weak D call TRBD1 (5 bases). Deletions cut 3 bases from V and 5 bases from J, with 14 bases between. This CDR3 has 15 residues. Germline CDR1 MGHRA, CDR2 YSYEKL. CDR3 sequence (DNA): TGCGCCAGCAGCCACGCGTCAGGGTCCCATCAGCCCCAGCATTTT. This codes for CASSHASGSHQPQHF.

The CDR3 is CASSELEEGATEAFF. The CDR3 coding sequence is TGTGCCAGCAGTGAGTTGGAGGAGGGGGCGACTGAAGCTTTCTTT. The chain combines TRBV25-1 with TRBJ1-1; TRBD1 aligns across 7 bases. CDR1 and CDR2 from the germline V gene are MGHDK and SYGVNS. Losses at the gene ends were 3 bases for V and 5 bases for J; bases not matched to a gene: 9. The CDR3 sequence is 15 residues long.

The chain links TRBV28 to TRBJ2-5; D perhaps matches TRBD1 (6 bases). This CDR3 has 15 amino acids. Trimming left V 3 bases short and J 3 bases short, with 14 bases between. Germline V CDR1 and CDR2: MDHEN, SYDVKM. Here the CDR3 reads CASSLFEAGEETQYF. As DNA, the CDR3 is TGTGCCAGCAGTTTGTTTGAGGCAGGGGAAGAGACCCAGTACTTC. Full variable domain (rest looked up from reference TRBV28 and TRBJ2-5): DVKVTQSSRYLVKRTGEKVFLECVQDMDHENMFWYRQDPGLGLRLIYFSYDVKMKEKGDIPEGYSVSREKKERFSLILESASTNQTSMYLCASSLFEAGEETQYFGPGTRLLVL.

V is TRBV30 and J is TRBJ2-5; 12 bases are shared with TRBD2. This CDR3 region has 16 residues. The V and J ends lost 2 bases and 0 bases, in that order; junction bases with no gene match: 4. Germline CDR1 GTSNPN, CDR2 SVGIG (reference sequence). CDR3 nucleotide sequence: TGTGCCTGGAGTTACCTAGCGGGAGGGTACCAAGAGACCCAGTACTTC. It codes for CAWSYLAGGYQETQYF.

The chain combines TRBV28 with TRBJ1-4; the D gene is possibly TRBD1 (6 bases). The CDR3 totals 15 residues. V was clipped by 4 bases and J by 8 bases, with 17 bases between them. Germline CDR1 and CDR2: MDHEN and SYDVKM. The CDR3: CASSSTYRDWEKLFF. For the CDR3, the DNA is TGTGCCAGCAGTTCAACTTACAGGGATTGGGAAAAACTGTTTTTT.

The genes are TRBV27 and TRBJ2-3, with 9 bases aligning to TRBD2. J was trimmed by 0 bases and V by 5 bases; bases with no gene match: 12. The CDR3 spans 18 residues. The germline CDR1 and CDR2 sequences are MNHEY and SMNVEV (reference sequence). CDR3 sequence (DNA): TGTGCCAGCAGTACCCTAGCGGGAATTCGAACTAGCACAGATACGCAGTATTTT. Amino acid sequence: CASSTLAGIRTSTDTQYF.

The chain recombines TRBV9 with TRBJ2-7; D is uncertain. Germline V gene data show CDR1 as SGDLS and CDR2 as YYNGEE. V was pared by 4 bases and J by 0 bases, with 23 bases between. The CDR3 consists of 18 residues. The CDR3 DNA reads as TGTGCCAGCAGCCCCATCGCTGAGGCCGGGCGATCCTCCTACGAGCAGTACTTC. It yields the protein CASSPIAEAGRSSYEQYF. Together with reference TRBV9 and TRBJ2-7, the CDR3 gives the full variable domain: DSGVTQTPKHLITATGQRVTLRCSPRSGDLSVYWYQQSLDQGLQFLIQYYNGEERAKGNILERFSAQQFPDLHSELNLSSLELGDSALYFCASSPIAEAGRSSYEQYFGPGTRLTVT.

This clone was recorded a few times. J is TRBJ2-7 and V is TRBV27, with TRBD1 matching over 9 bases. The CDR3 runs 13 residues. CDR1 and CDR2 from the germline V gene are MNHEY and SMNVEV (reference sequence). V lost 10 bases and J lost 2; bases outside the gene matches: 6. The CDR3 region is CATADRGPYEQYF. Written as DNA, the CDR3 is TGTGCCACGGCGGACAGGGGCCCCTACGAGCAGTACTTC.

This chain uses TRBV7-9 with TRBJ2-5; unclear D gene. The CDR3 spans 14 residues. V was trimmed by 1 base and J by 2 bases, leaving 8 bases between them. Germline V gene lookup returns CDR1 SEHNR and CDR2 FQNEAQ (reference sequence). CDR3 amino acids: CASSLDGRQETQYF. As DNA, the CDR3 is TGTGCCAGCAGCTTAGATGGTAGACAAGAGACCCAGTACTTC.